The T cell receptor beta chain under discussion was sequenced for a study of blood T cell repertoires in COVID-19. Repertoires were generated with immunoSEQ multiplex PCR, while TCRdb's copy carries only in-frame clones and drops some. Among about 95,000 clones listed, around 80% were seen once. With 3 bases clipped from V and 2 bases from J, the junction kept 14 bases outside the gene matches. The germline V gene encodes CDR1 SGHTA and CDR2 FQGNSA. The CDR3 has 18 residues. This clone showed up just a few times. This clonotype was sampled from a human donor in a cohort sampled during active COVID-19. The sequenced sample consisted of peripheral blood. V usage is TRBV7-2 and J usage is TRBJ2-5; 8 positions match TRBD2. Here the CDR3 reads CASSFQARGGGVQETQYF. The CDR3 nucleotides read TGTGCCAGCAGCTTCCAGGCCCGGGGGGGCGGGGTACAAGAGACCCAGTACTTC. Looking up the rest from reference TRBV7-2 and TRBJ2-5 gives the full variable domain: GAGVSQSPSNKVTEKGKDVELRCDPISGHTALYWYRQSLGQGLEFLIYFQGNSAPDKSGLPSDRFSAERTGGSVSTLTIQRTQQEDSAVYLCASSFQARGGGVQETQYFGPGTRLLVL.